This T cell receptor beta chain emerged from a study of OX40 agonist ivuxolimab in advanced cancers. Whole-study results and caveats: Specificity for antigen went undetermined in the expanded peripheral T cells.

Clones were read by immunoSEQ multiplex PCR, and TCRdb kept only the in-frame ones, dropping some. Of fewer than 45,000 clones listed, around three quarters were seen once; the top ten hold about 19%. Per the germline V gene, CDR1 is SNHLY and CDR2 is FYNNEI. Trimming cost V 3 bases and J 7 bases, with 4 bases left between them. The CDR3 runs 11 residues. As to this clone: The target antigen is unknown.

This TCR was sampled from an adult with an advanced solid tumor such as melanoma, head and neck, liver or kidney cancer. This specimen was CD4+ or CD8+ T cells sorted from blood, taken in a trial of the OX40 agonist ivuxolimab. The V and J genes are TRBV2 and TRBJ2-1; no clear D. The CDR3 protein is CASSDFNEQFF. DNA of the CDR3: TGTGCCAGCAGTGATTTTAATGAGCAGTTCTTC. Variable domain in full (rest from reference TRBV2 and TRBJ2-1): EPEVTQTPSHQVTQMGQEVILRCVPISNHLYFYWYRQILGQKVEFLVSFYNNEISEKSEIFDDQFSVERPDGSNFTLKIRSTKLEDSAMYFCASSDFNEQFFGPGTRLTVL.